The clone carrying this T cell receptor beta chain was counted a few times. These data belong to a study of molecular identifiers for immune sequencing clone quantification. This CDR3 is built from 10 residues. V was cut by 7 bases and J by 3 bases, with 7 bases left in between. Germline loops: CDR1 GTSNPN, CDR2 SVGIG (reference sequence). TCRdb processed the PCR reads anew with MiXCR; each CDR3 protein has one entry. Of around 320,000 distinct CDR3 sequences detected, roughly a quarter appear once; the ten largest clones hold 0.65% to 0.75%. The rearrangement links TRBV30 to TRBJ2-7; no definite D call. This sequence originates from a human donor in good health. Some libraries in this study had Jurkat cell RNA spiked in. The sequenced sample was naive CD8+ T cells from blood, with Jurkat cell RNA spiked in. Subset specified: FACS-sorted CD8+CD4-CCR7+CD45RA+ naive T cells. The DNA of the CDR3 is TGTGCCTACGACGGCTACGAGCAGTACTTC. This encodes CAYDGYEQYF.